Reported below is one T cell receptor beta chain. As yet, its antigen is unknown. The record originates from a study of graft-versus-host responses after intestinal transplantation. Study summary: Those transplanted obtained multivisceral, liver-intestinal, or isolated intestinal grafts.

Only in-frame clones appear in the TCRdb table, and some are missing; sequencing was by immunoSEQ multiplex PCR. The sample holds about 110,000 clones, 90% to 95% seen once. This material consisted of unstimulated CD8+ T cells sorted from spleen or lymph node cells, taken before intestinal transplant. The sequence derives from a human donor who received an intestinal transplant.

In nucleotides, the CDR3 is TGTGCCTGGAGTGCCGGCCGCAAGCATTTT. This encodes CAWSAGRKHF. V is TRBV30 and J is TRBJ1-5; D is unclear. Germline V lookup: CDR1 GTSNPN, CDR2 SVGIG (reference sequence). V dropped 1 base and J dropped 14 bases, with 9 bases sitting between them. This CDR3 spans 10 amino acids.